Listed below are T cell receptor beta chains from one sample, sequenced in a study of blood T cells in healthy people across ages. TCRdb re-called the 5' RACE reads with MiXCR, one entry per CDR3 protein. Among around 820,000 distinct CDR3 sequences listed, around a quarter were seen once. The data also belong to a second study, concerning T cells of mothers and their children.

Sequencing input: blood. These receptors were collected from a boy younger than 18 in good health. Both conserved end residues are part of each CDR3. D genes are given only for firm matches. Only part of the rows carry a size: once, few, many, or a class if the clone is expanded.

>.|TRBJ1-1|TRBV7-9|TRBD1
TGTGCCAGCAGCCCCCGGACAGGGTGGGCTGAAGCTTTCTTT
CASSPRTGWAEAFF
>few|TRBJ1-3|TRBV5-6|.
TGTGCCAGCAGACGTTCCCCGGGTTCTGGAAACACCATATATTTT
CASRRSPGSGNTIYF
>.|TRBJ1-3|TRBV11-2|.
TGTGCCAGCAGCGAGACGACCGCTGGAAACACCATATATTTT
CASSETTAGNTIYF
>few|TRBJ2-5|TRBV4-3|.
TGCGCCAGCAGCCAAACGACTGAATCCTCTCAGCAGTACTTC
CASSQTTESSQQYF
>.|TRBJ2-3|TRBV5-1|.
TGCGCCAGCAGCTTGGCCTGGACGGGGTCAAGCACAGATACGCAGTATTTT
CASSLAWTGSSTDTQYF
>few|TRBJ2-5|TRBV2|TRBD1
TGTGCCAGCAGCGAGAACCCGACAGGGTTGAAGACCCAGTACTTC
CASSENPTGLKTQYF
>.|TRBJ2-7|TRBV27|.
TGTGCCAGCAGTCCCACTAATCCAGGGGACCACGAGCAGTACTTC
CASSPTNPGDHEQYF
>.|TRBJ1-2|TRBV6-6|TRBD1
TGTGCCAGCAACCCGGGACAGGGGTTGGCCTATGGCTACACCTTC
CASNPGQGLAYGYTF
>.|TRBJ1-4|TRBV29-1|.
TGCAGCGTTGAGGCCCCGGGGGGCGCGTATGAAAAACTGTTTTTT
CSVEAPGGAYEKLFF
>.|TRBJ2-5|TRBV9|TRBD1
TGTGCCAGCAGCGGACCTCCAGGGGGAGAGACCCAGTACTTC
CASSGPPGGETQYF
>few|TRBJ2-5|TRBV29-1|.
TGCAGCGTTGAAGATCCGGAGACCCGGTACTTC
CSVEDPETRYF
>few|TRBJ1-2|TRBV29-1|.
TGCAGCGTACGCTCTACAGGCCCGTTTAACTATGGCTACACCTTC
CSVRSTGPFNYGYTF
>.|TRBJ1-3|TRBV7-9|TRBD1
TGTGCCAGCAGCTTACCGGGACAGGGGTCTGGAAACACCATATATTTT
CASSLPGQGSGNTIYF
>.|TRBJ2-3|TRBV29-1|.
TGCAGCGCTGTCCTGTCGTATACGCAGTATTTT
CSAVLSYTQYF
>.|TRBJ1-1|TRBV7-3|.
TGTGCCAGCAGCCGCATTGTGGGAGGGGTTAACACTGAAGCTTTCTTT
CASSRIVGGVNTEAFF
>.|TRBJ2-6|TRBV5-1|.
TGCGCCAGCAGCTTGCAGGGGCCCATGTTCTCTGGGGCCAACGTCCTGACTTTC
CASSLQGPMFSGANVLTF
>.|TRBJ2-1|TRBV6-2/TRBV6-3|TRBD2
TGTGCCAGCAGTTACCCGAGGTCACTAGCGGATTACAATGAGCAGTTCTTC
CASSYPRSLADYNEQFF
>.|TRBJ1-1|TRBV2|.
TGTGCCAGCAGTGAACGGACAGCCAACACTGAAGCTTTCTTT
CASSERTANTEAFF
>few|TRBJ2-7|TRBV3-1|.
TGTGCCAGCAGGGATCACTACGAGCAGTACTTC
CASRDHYEQYF
>.|TRBJ1-6|TRBV5-1|TRBD1
TGCGCCAGCAGCTTGGCCCCGACAGGGGGAGGATCACCCCTCCACTTT
CASSLAPTGGGSPLHF
>.|TRBJ2-5|TRBV5-6|.
TGTGCCAGCAGCTTGGGGAACGGGAGAGGTCGAGAGACCCAGTACTTC
CASSLGNGRGRETQYF
>.|TRBJ2-1|TRBV7-3|TRBD1
TGTGCCAGCAGCGCTCTGGACGGACAGGCGGGTGAGCAGTTCTTC
CASSALDGQAGEQFF
>.|TRBJ2-1|TRBV29-1|.
TGCAGCGTTGATGCGGATTTCAACTACAATGAGCAGTTCTTC
CSVDADFNYNEQFF
>.|TRBJ2-3|TRBV7-2|.
TGTGCCAGCAGCTCCTACCCGAGTAAGGCGCCAGATACGCAGTATTTT
CASSSYPSKAPDTQYF
>few|TRBJ2-3|TRBV12-3/TRBV12-4|TRBD2
TGTGCCAGCAGGAGGACTAGCGGGAGTAACACAGATACGCAGTATTTT
CASRRTSGSNTDTQYF
>few|TRBJ2-2|TRBV28|.
TGTGCCAGCAGTTCCGCCCCAGGCACGAACACCGGGGAGCTGTTTTTT
CASSSAPGTNTGELFF
>.|TRBJ2-7|TRBV20-1|.
TGCAGTGCCCATAGGGCAGGCCTTTCCTACGAGCAGTACTTC
CSAHRAGLSYEQYF
>.|TRBJ2-7|TRBV3-1|.
TGTGCCAGCAGCCAAGATGTAGCCCTCTACGAGCAGTACTTC
CASSQDVALYEQYF
>few|TRBJ2-7|TRBV12-3/TRBV12-4|.
TGTGCCAGCAGTATCGCCAGCTACGAGCAGTACTTC
CASSIASYEQYF
>.|TRBJ2-6|TRBV7-9|TRBD1
TGTGCCAGCAGCCTAGGGACAGAGGCCCCCCATGGGGCCAACGTCCTGACTTTC
CASSLGTEAPHGANVLTF
>.|TRBJ2-5|TRBV28|.
TGTGCCAGCAGCATTCAGAACCAAGAGACCCAGTACTTC
CASSIQNQETQYF
>.|TRBJ2-7|TRBV28|TRBD2
TGTGCCAGCTTCCCCACGGGCGGGAGGAGCTCCTACGAGCAGTACTTC
CASFPTGGRSSYEQYF
>many|TRBJ1-4|TRBV9|.
TGTGCCAGCAGCCCTGGTTCGGCTGGGACTAATGAAAAACTGTTTTTT
CASSPGSAGTNEKLFF
>few|TRBJ1-5|TRBV6-2/TRBV6-3|TRBD1
TGTGCCAGCAGCCCGAGGGACAGGGGCGTCAATCAGCCCCAGCATTTT
CASSPRDRGVNQPQHF
>few|TRBJ1-1|TRBV25-1|.
TGTGCCAGCAGTGAGGACCGACTGAACACTGAAGCTTTCTTT
CASSEDRLNTEAFF
>few|TRBJ2-2|TRBV20-1|TRBD2
TGCAGTGCTGGTACCGGGACTAGCAACACCGGGGAGCTGTTTTTT
CSAGTGTSNTGELFF
>.|TRBJ1-1|TRBV5-1|.
TGCGCCAGCAGTCAAGGGGAGAACACTGAAGCTTTCTTT
CASSQGENTEAFF
>.|TRBJ2-3|TRBV24-1|.
TGTGCCACCAGTGATTTGCGGCGCGGGTCCCGCACAGATACGCAGTATTTT
CATSDLRRGSRTDTQYF
>.|TRBJ2-7|TRBV6-5|.
TGTGCCAGCAGTTACTCGATTACGAGCGAGCAGTACTTC
CASSYSITSEQYF
>.|TRBJ2-7|TRBV28|.
TGTGCCAGCAGAGATAAGGAGGGCGGAAGCTCCTACGAGCAGTACTTC
CASRDKEGGSSYEQYF
>.|TRBJ2-7|TRBV6-5|TRBD2
TGTGCCAGCAGTCACATAGTAGCGGGAGGGACCTACGAGCAGTACTTC
CASSHIVAGGTYEQYF
>.|TRBJ2-7|TRBV20-1|TRBD1
TGCAGTGCTAGAGACGGGACAGACGACTACGAGCAGTACTTC
CSARDGTDDYEQYF
>.|TRBJ2-2|TRBV7-2|.
TGTGCCAGCATCAGAGACGCGGACAGCTTAACCGGGGAGCTGTTTTTT
CASIRDADSLTGELFF
>.|TRBJ2-4|TRBV28|.
TGTGCCAGCAGTCCCGATAGTGTGGGCAAAAACATTCAGTACTTC
CASSPDSVGKNIQYF
>few|TRBJ2-6|TRBV7-2|.
TGTGCCAGTAGCTCGCAAGGGGTCTCTGGGGCCAACGTCCTGACTTTC
CASSSQGVSGANVLTF
>.|TRBJ1-2|TRBV29-1|.
TGCAGCGTTGAACCCCATGGCTACACCTTC
CSVEPHGYTF
>few|TRBJ1-1|TRBV11-1|.
TGTGCCAGCAGCTACCAGAACACTGAAGCTTTCTTT
CASSYQNTEAFF
>.|TRBJ2-5|TRBV29-1|TRBD2
TGCAGCGTTGAGATCCCGGGGGGGCCAGGGGAGACCCAGTACTTC
CSVEIPGGPGETQYF
>.|TRBJ2-4|TRBV29-1|TRBD2
TGCAGCGTGGCAGGGGCGCTAGCGGGGGGGCAAGCCAAAAACATTCAGTACTTC
CSVAGALAGGQAKNIQYF
>few|TRBJ2-4|TRBV3-1|TRBD2
TGTGCCAGCAGCCAAGATGTGTCCGGACTAGCGGGAAGGGGAAACATTCAGTACTTC
CASSQDVSGLAGRGNIQYF
>.|TRBJ2-5|TRBV28|.
TGTGCCAGCAGTGGACCTTTCACGGAGACCCAGTACTTC
CASSGPFTETQYF
>few|TRBJ1-5|TRBV15|.
TGTGCCACCAGCAGTCCCGAAGCAGAATATAGCAATCAGCCCCAGCATTTT
CATSSPEAEYSNQPQHF